This TCR beta chain was documented in a study of OX40 agonist ivuxolimab in advanced cancers. The overall study: Patients were infused with ivuxolimab every 2 weeks at 0.01 to 10 mg/kg.

Notes on the study in general: Some patients who did not respond also had low normalized T-cell clonal expansion. Doses of 0.1 to 3.0 mg/kg were accompanied by clonal expansion of CD4+ and CD8+ blood T cells by week 6.

The CDR3 sequence is 18 residues long. The V gene's germline CDR1 is SGHKS and CDR2 YYEKEE (reference sequence). With 2 bases removed from V and 1 base from J, the gap between germline ends came to 19 bases. This clone was seen only once. Its antigen is as yet unknown. The table came from immunoSEQ multiplex PCR; TCRdb's copy has only in-frame clones and leaves some out. The sample has tens of thousands of clones, around 90% seen once. This chain uses TRBV5-5 with TRBJ1-5, with a tentative D call TRBD1 (6 bases). The receptor was isolated from an adult with an advanced solid tumor such as melanoma, head and neck, liver or kidney cancer. This sample comprised CD4+ or CD8+ T cells sorted from blood, obtained in a trial of the OX40 agonist ivuxolimab. In nucleotides, the CDR3 is TGTGCCAGCAGCTTTCATCCGGGGGCCACGATGAGCAATCAGCCCCAGCATTTT. It translates to CASSFHPGATMSNQPQHF. Filled out from reference TRBV5-5 and TRBJ1-5, the complete variable domain reads DAGVTQSPTHLIKTRGQQVTLRCSPISGHKSVSWYQQVLGQGPQFIFQYYEKEERGRGNFPDRFSARQFPNYSSELNVNALLLGDSALYLCASSFHPGATMSNQPQHFGDGTRLSIL.